This TCR beta chain was recovered during a study of blood T cells in healthy people across ages. This clonotype has just a few counts. The CDR3 loop spans 15 amino acids. Trimming removed 3 bases at V and 0 bases at J, with 11 bases between. CDR1 SGHRS and CDR2 YFSETQ come from the germline V gene. It was with a sample-barcoded 5' primer and a J-beta primer mix that a second PCR of roughly 7 to 12 cycles was run. Researchers report that a template-switch adaptor with 12 random nucleotides tagged each cDNA molecule. TCRdb independently ran MiXCR on the 5' RACE reads; one entry per CDR3 protein. Here the sample spans some 670,000 distinct CDR3 sequences, approximately 52% being singletons.

The sequence derives from a woman over 75 in good health. The material sequenced was blood. This sequence joins TRBV5-1 and TRBJ2-3; the D call may be TRBD1 or TRBD2 (5 bases each). The CDR3 is CASSSGTRSTDTQYF. The CDR3 region has the DNA TGCGCCAGCAGCTCCGGGACCAGAAGCACAGATACGCAGTATTTT.